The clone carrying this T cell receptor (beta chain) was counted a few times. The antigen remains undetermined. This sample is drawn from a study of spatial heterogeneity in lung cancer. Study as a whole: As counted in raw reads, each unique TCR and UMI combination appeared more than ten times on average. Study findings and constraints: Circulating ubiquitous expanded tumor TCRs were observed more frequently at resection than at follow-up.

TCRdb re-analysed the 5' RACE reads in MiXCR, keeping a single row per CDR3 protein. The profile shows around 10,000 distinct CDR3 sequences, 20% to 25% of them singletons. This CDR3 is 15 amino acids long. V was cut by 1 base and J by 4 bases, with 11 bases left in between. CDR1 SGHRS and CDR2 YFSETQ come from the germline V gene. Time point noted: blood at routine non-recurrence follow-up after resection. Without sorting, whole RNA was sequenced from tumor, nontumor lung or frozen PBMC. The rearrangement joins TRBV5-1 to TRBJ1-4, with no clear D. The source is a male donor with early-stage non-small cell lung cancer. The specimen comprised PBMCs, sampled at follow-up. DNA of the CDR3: TGCGCCAGCAGCTTGTTGTCCCCTCATAATGAAAAACTGTTTTTT. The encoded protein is CASSLLSPHNEKLFF. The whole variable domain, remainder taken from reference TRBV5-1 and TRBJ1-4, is KAGVTQTPRYLIKTRGQQVTLSCSPISGHRSVSWYQQTPGQGLQFLFEYFSETQRNKGNFPGRFSGRQFSNSRSEMNVSTLELGDSALYLCASSLLSPHNEKLFFGSGTQLSVL.